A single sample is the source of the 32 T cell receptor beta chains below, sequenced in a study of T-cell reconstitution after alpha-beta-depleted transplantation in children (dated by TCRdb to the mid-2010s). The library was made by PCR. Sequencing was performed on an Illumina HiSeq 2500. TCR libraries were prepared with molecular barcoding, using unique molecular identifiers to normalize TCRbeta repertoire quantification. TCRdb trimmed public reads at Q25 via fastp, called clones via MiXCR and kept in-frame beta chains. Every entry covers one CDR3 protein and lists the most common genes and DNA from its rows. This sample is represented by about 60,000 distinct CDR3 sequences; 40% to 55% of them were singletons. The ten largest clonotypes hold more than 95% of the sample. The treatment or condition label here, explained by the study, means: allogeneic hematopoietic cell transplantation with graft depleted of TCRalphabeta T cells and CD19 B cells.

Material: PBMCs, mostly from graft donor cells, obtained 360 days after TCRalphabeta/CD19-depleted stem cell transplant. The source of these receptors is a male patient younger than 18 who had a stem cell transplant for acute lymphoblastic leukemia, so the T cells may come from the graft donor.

The CDR3 loop reads CASKETGYEQYF. CDR3 bases: TGTGCCAGCAAGGAAACGGGTTACGAGCAGTACTTC. The chain carries TRBV12-3 or TRBV12-4 and TRBJ2-7; D unclear. This CDR3 spans 12 amino acids. V gave up 7 bases and J gave up 4 bases, with 11 bases separating them.

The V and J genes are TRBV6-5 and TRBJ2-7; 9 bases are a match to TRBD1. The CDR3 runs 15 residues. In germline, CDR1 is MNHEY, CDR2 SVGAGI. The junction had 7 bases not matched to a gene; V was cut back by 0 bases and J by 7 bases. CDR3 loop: CASSYSRQGVGEQYF. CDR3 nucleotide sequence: TGTGCCAGCAGTTACTCGAGACAGGGGGTTGGGGAGCAGTACTTC.

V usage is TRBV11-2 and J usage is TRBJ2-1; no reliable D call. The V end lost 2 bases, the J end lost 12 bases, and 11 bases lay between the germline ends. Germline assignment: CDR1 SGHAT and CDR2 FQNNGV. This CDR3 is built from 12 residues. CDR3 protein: CASSLRGFVQFF. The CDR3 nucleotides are TGTGCCAGCAGCTTAAGAGGTTTCGTGCAGTTCTTC. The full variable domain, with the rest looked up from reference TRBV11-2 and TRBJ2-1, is EAGVAQSPRYKIIEKRQSVAFWCNPISGHATLYWYQQILGQGPKLLIQFQNNGVVDDSQLPKDRFSAERLKGVDSTLKIQPAKLEDSAVYLCASSLRGFVQFFGPGTRLTVL.

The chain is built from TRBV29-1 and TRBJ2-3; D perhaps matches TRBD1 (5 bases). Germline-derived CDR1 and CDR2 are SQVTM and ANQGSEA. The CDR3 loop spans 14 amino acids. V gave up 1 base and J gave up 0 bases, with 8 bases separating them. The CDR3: CSVEGQPSTDTQYF. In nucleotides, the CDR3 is TGCAGCGTTGAAGGACAGCCTAGCACAGATACGCAGTATTTT.

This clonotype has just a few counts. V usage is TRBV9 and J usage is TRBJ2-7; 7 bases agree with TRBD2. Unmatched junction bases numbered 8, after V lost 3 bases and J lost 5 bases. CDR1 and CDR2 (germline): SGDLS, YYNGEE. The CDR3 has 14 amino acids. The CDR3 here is CASSATSISDEQYF. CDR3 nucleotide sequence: TGTGCCAGCAGCGCGACTAGCATTTCCGACGAGCAGTACTTC. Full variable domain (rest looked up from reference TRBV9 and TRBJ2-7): DSGVTQTPKHLITATGQRVTLRCSPRSGDLSVYWYQQSLDQGLQFLIQYYNGEERAKGNILERFSAQQFPDLHSELNLSSLELGDSALYFCASSATSISDEQYFGPGTRLTVT.

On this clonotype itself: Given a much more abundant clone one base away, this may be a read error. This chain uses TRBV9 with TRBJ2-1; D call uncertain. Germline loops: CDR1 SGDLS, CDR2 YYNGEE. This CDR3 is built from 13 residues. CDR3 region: CASSVASTNEHFF. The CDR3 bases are TGTGCCAGCAGCGTAGCGAGTACCAATGAGCATTTCTTC.

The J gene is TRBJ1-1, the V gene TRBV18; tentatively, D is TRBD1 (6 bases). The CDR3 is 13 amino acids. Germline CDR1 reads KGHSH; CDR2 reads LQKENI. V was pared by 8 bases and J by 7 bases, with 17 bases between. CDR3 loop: CASRLRTAVEAFF. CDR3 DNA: TGTGCCAGCCGACTCCGGACAGCTGTTGAAGCTTTCTTT.

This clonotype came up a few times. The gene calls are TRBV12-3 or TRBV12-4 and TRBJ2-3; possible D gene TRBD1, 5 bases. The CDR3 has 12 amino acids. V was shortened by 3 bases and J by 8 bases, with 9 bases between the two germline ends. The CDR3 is CASSLGQATQYF. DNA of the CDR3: TGTGCCAGCAGTTTGGGGCAGGCTACGCAGTATTTT.

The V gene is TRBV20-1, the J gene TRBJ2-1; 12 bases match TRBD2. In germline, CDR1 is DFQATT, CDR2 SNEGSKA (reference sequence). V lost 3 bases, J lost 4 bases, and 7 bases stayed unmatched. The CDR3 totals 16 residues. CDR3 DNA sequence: TGCAGTGCTAGTCCGCTAGCGGGAGGGACTTACAATGAGCAGTTCTTC. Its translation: CSASPLAGGTYNEQFF.

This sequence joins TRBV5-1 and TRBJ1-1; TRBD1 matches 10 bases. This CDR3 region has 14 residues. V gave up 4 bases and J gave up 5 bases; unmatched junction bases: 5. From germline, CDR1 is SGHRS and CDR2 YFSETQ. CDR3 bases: TGCGCCAGCAGCCATGGACAGGGGGGGACTGAAGCTTTCTTT. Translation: CASSHGQGGTEAFF.

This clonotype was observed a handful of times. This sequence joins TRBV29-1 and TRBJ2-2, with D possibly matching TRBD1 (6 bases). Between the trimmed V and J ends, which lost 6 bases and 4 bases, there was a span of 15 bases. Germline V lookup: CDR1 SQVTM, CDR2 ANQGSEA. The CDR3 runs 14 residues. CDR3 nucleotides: TGCAGCGTCGGCCAGGACAGCTCCACCGGGGAGCTGTTTTTT. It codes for CSVGQDSSTGELFF.

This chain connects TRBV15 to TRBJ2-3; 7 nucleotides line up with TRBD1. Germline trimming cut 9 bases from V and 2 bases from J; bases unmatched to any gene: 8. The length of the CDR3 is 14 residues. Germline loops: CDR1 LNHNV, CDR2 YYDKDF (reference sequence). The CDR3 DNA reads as TGTGCCACACGCACAGGGGTGGTCACAGATACGCAGTATTTT. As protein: CATRTGVVTDTQYF.

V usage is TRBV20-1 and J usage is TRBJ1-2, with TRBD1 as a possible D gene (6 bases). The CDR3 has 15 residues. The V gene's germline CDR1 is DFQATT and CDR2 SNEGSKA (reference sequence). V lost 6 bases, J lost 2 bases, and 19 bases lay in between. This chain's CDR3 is CSARGRGVSNYGYTF. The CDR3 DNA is TGCAGTGCCCGGGGGAGGGGGGTCAGCAACTATGGCTACACCTTC.

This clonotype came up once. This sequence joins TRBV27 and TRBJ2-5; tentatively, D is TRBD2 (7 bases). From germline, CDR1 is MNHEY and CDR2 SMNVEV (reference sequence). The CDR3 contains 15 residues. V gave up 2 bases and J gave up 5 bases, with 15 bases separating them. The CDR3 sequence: CASSLRGRDGETQYF. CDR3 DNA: TGTGCCAGCAGTTTAAGGGGGAGGGACGGCGAGACCCAGTACTTC.

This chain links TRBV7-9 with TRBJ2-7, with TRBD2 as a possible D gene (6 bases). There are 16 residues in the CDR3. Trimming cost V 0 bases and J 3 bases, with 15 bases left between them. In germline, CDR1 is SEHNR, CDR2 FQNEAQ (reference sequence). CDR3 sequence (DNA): TGTGCCAGCAGCTTAGCGAGGGCGGGATCCTACTACGAGCAGTACTTC. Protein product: CASSLARAGSYYEQYF.

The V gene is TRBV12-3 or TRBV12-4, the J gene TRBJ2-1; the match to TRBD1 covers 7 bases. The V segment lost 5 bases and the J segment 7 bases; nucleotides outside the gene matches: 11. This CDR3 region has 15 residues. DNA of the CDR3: TGTGCCAGCAGTCCCGACAGGGCGCTTGGGAATGAGCAGTTCTTC. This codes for CASSPDRALGNEQFF.

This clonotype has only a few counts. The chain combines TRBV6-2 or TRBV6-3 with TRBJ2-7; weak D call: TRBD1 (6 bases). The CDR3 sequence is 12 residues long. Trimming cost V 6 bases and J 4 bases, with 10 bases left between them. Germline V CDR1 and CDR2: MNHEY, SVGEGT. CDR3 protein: CASRQGSYEQYF. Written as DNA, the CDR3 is TGTGCCAGCAGACAGGGTTCTTACGAGCAGTACTTC.

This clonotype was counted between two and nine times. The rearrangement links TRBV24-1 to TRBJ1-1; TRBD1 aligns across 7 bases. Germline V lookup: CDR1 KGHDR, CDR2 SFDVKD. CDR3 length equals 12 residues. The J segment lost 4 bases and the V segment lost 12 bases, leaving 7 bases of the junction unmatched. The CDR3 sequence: CAQGGQLTEAFF. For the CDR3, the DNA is TGTGCCCAGGGGGGACAACTCACTGAAGCTTTCTTT.

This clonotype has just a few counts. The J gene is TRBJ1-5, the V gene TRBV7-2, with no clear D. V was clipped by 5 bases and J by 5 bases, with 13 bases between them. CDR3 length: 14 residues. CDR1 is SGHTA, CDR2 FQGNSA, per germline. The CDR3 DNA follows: TGTGCCAGCAGCCCCGGGGATGGGTATCAGCCCCAGCATTTT. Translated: CASSPGDGYQPQHF. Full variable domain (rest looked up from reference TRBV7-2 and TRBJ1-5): GAGVSQSPSNKVTEKGKDVELRCDPISGHTALYWYRQSLGQGLEFLIYFQGNSAPDKSGLPSDRFSAERTGGSVSTLTIQRTQQEDSAVYLCASSPGDGYQPQHFGDGTRLSIL.

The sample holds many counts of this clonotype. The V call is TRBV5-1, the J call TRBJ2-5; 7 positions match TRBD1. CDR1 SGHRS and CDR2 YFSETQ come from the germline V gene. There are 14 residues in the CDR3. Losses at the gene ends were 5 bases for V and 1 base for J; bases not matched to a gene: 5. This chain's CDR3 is CASRSTGFQETQYF. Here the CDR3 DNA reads TGCGCCAGCAGATCGACAGGGTTCCAAGAGACCCAGTACTTC.

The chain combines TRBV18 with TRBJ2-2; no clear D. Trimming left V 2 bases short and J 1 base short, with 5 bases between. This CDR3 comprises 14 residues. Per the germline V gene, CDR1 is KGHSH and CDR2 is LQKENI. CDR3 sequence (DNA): TGTGCCAGCTCACCATCCGAGAACACCGGGGAGCTGTTTTTT. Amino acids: CASSPSENTGELFF.

This CDR3 reads CASSLFRGSSGELFF. CDR3 DNA sequence: TGTGCCAGCAGTTTATTCAGGGGGTCGTCCGGGGAGCTGTTTTTT. The chain uses TRBV12-3 or TRBV12-4 and TRBJ2-2, with 7 bases identical to TRBD1. After removal of 2 bases from V and 6 bases from J, the junction contained 6 bases not matched to a gene. The length of the CDR3 is 15 residues.

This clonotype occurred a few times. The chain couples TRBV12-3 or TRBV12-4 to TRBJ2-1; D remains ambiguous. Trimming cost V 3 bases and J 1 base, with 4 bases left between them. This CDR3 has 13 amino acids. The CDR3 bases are TGTGCCAGCAGTTTTGGTTCCTACAATGAGCAGTTCTTC. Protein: CASSFGSYNEQFF.

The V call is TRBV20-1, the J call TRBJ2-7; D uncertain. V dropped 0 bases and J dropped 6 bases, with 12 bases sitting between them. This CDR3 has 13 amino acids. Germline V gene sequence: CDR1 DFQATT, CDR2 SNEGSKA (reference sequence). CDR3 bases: TGCAGTGCTAGAGATCCGCTAGTAGTCGAGCAGTACTTC. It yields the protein CSARDPLVVEQYF.

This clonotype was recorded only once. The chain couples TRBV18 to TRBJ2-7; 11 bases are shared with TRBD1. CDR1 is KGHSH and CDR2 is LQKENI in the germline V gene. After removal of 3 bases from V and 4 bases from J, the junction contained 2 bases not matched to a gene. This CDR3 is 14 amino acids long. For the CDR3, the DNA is TGTGCCAGCTCACCTTGGGACAGGGGGTACGAGCAGTACTTC. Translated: CASSPWDRGYEQYF.

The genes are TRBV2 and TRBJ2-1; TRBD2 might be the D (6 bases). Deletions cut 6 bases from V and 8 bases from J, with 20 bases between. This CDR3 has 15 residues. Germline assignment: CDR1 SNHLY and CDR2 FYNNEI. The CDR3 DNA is TGTGCCAGCAGGGATCCAGCGGGTGTCCTGTATGAGCAGTTCTTC. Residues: CASRDPAGVLYEQFF.

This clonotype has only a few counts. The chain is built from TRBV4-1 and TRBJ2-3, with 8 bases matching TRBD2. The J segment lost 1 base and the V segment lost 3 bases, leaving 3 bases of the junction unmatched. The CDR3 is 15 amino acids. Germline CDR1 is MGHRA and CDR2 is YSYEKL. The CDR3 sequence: CASSQREEGTDTQYF. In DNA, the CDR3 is TGCGCCAGCAGCCAGCGGGAGGAGGGCACAGATACGCAGTATTTT.

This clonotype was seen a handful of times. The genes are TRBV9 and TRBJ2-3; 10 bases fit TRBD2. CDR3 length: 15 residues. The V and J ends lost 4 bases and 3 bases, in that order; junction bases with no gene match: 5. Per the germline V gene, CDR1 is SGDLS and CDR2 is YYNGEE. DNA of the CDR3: TGTGCCAGCAGCTTCGGACTAGCGGATACAGATACGCAGTATTTT. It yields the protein CASSFGLADTDTQYF.

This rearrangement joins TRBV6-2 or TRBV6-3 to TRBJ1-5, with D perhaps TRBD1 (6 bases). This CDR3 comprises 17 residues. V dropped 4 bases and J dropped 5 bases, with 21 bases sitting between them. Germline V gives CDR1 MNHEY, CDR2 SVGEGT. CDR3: CASSSDPHWGPDQPQHF. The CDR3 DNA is TGTGCCAGCAGTTCGGACCCCCATTGGGGGCCCGATCAGCCCCAGCATTTT.

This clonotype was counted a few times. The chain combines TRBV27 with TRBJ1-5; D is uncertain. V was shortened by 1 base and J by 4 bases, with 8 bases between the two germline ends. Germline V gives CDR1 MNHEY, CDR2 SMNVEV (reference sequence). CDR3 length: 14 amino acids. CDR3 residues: CASSLLGGNQPQHF. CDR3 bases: TGTGCCAGCAGTTTATTAGGCGGTAATCAGCCCCAGCATTTT.

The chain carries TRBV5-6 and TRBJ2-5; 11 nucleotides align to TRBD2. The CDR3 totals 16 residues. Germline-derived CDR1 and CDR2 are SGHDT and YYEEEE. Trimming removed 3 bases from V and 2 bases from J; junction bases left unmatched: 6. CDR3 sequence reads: CASSWTSSGGQETQYF. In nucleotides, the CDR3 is TGTGCCAGCAGCTGGACCTCTAGCGGGGGGCAAGAGACCCAGTACTTC.

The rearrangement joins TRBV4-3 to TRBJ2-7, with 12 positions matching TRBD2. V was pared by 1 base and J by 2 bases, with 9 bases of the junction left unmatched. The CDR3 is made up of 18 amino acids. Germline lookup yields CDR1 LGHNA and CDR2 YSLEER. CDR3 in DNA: TGCGCCAGCAGCCAAGGGACTAGCGGGGTCCGACTCACCTACGAGCAGTACTTC. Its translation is CASSQGTSGVRLTYEQYF.